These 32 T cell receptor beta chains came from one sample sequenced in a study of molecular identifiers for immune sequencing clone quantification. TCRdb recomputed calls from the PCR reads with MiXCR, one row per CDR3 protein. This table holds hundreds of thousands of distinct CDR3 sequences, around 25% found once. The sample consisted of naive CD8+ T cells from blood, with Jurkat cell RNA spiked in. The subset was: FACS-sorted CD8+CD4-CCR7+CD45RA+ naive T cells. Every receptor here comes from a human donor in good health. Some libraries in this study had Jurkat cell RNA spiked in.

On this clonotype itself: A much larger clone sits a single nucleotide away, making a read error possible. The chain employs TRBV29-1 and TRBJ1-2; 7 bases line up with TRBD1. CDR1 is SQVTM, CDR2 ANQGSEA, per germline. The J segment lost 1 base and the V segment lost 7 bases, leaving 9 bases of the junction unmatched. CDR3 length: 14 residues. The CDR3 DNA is TGCAGCGCATCACCTGGGGACAGTAACTATGGCTACACCTTC. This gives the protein CSASPGDSNYGYTF.

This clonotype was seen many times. The CDR3 nucleotides read TGTGCCAGCAGTTACTCGGGGACAGACCAAGAGACCCAGTACTTC. Its translation: CASSYSGTDQETQYF. The chain recombines TRBV6-2 or TRBV6-3 with TRBJ2-5; 7 bases align to TRBD1. The CDR3 length is 15 residues. The J segment lost 0 bases and the V segment lost 0 bases, leaving 1 base of the junction unmatched. Germline V gives CDR1 MNHEY, CDR2 SVGEGT.

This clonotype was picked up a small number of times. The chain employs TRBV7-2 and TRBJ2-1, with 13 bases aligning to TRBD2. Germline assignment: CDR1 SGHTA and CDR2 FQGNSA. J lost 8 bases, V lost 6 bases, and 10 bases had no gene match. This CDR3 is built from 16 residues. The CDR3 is CASRKSGTSGKDEQFF. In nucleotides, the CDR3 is TGTGCCAGCAGGAAATCCGGGACTAGCGGGAAAGATGAGCAGTTCTTC.

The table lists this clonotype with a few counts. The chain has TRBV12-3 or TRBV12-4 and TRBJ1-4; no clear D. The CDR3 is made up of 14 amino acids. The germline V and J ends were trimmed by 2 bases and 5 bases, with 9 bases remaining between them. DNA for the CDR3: TGTGCCAGCAGTTTATCCGCAGGAAATGAAAAACTGTTTTTT. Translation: CASSLSAGNEKLFF.

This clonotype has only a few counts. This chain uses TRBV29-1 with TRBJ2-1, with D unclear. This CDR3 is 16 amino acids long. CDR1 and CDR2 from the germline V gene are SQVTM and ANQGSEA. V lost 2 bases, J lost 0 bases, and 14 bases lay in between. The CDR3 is CSVEISDPSSYNEQFF. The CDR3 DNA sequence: TGCAGCGTTGAAATCAGCGACCCGAGCTCCTACAATGAGCAGTTCTTC.

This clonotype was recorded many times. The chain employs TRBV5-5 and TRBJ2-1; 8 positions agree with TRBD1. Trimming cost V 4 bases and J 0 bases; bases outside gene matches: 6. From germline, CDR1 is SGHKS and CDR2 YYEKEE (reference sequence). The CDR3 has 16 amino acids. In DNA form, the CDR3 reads TGTGCCAGCAGCCCGGGACAGGAAAGCTCCTACAATGAGCAGTTCTTC. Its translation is CASSPGQESSYNEQFF.

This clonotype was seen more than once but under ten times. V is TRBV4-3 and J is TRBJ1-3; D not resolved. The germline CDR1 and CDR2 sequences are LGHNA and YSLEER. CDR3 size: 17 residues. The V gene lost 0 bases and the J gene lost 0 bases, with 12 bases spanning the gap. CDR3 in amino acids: CASSQDWEIVSGNTIYF. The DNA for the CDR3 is TGCGCCAGCAGCCAAGATTGGGAGATCGTCTCTGGAAACACCATATATTTT.

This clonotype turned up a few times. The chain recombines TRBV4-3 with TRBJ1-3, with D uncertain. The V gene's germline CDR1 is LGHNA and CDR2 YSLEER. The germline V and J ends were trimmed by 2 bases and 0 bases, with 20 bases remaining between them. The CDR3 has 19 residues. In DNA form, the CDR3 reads TGCGCCAGCAGCCAAAATCTTTTCGGAGAGGCGTACTCTGGAAACACCATATATTTT. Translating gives CASSQNLFGEAYSGNTIYF.

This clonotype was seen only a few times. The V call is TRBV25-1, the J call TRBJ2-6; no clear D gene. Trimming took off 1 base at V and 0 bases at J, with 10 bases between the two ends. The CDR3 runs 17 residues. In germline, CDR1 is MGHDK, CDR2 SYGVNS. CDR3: CASSEWDPNSGANVLTF. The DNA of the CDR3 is TGTGCCAGCAGTGAATGGGATCCGAACTCTGGGGCCAACGTCCTGACTTTC.

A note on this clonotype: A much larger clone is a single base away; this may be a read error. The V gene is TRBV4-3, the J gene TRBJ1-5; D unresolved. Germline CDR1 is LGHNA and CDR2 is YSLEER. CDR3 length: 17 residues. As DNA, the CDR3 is TGCGCCAGCAGCCAAGATATGTCCGGAGAGAGCAATCAGCCCCCGCATTTT. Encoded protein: CASSQDMSGESNQPPHF.

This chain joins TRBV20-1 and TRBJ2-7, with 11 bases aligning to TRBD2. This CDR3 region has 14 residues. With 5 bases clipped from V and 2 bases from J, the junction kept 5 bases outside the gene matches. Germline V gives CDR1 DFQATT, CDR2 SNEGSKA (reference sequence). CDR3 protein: CSAPLGLAAYEQYF. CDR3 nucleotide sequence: TGCAGTGCTCCCCTGGGACTAGCGGCCTACGAGCAGTACTTC.

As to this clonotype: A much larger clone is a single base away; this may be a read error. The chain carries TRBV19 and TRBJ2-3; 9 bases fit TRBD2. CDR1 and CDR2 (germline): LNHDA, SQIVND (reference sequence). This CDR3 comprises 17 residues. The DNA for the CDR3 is TGTGCCAGTATGGAGCTTATAGCGGGGGCAAGCACAGATGCGCAGTATTTT. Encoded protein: CASMELIAGASTDAQYF.

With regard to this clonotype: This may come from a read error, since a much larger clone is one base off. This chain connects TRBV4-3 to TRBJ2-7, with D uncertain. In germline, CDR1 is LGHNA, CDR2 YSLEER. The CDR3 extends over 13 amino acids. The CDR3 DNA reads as TGCGCCAGCAGCCAGGACGAATCCTACGAGCAGCACTTC. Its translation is CASSQDESYEQHF.

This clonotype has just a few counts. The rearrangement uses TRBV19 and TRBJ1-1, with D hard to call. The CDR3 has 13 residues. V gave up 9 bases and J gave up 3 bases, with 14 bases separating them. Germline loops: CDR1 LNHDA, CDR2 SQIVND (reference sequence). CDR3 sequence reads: CASSATAHTEAFF. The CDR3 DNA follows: TGTGCCAGCTCCGCTACGGCCCACACTGAAGCTTTCTTT.

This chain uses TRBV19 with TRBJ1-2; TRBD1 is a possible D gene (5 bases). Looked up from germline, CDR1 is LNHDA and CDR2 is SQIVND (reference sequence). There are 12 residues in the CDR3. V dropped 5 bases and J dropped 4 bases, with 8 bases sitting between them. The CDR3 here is CASSQGRYGYTF. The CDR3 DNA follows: TGTGCCAGTAGTCAGGGCCGCTATGGCTACACCTTC.

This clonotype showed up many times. This CDR3 reads CASTLTGVSYEQYF. Written as DNA, the CDR3 is TGTGCCAGCACCCTAACAGGGGTTTCTTACGAGCAGTACTTC. The chain has TRBV6-1 and TRBJ2-7; 7 positions agree with TRBD1. The CDR3 totals 14 residues. The junction had 10 bases not matched to a gene; V was cut back by 7 bases and J by 4 bases. CDR1 is MNHNS and CDR2 is SASEGT in the germline V gene.

CDR3 loop: CASSSGEGASPLHF. CDR3 nucleotides: TGTGCCAGCAGTTCGGGGGAGGGAGCCTCACCCCTCCACTTT. The V and J genes are TRBV6-5 and TRBJ1-6; D is perhaps TRBD1 (5 bases). V shed 4 bases and J shed 10 bases, with 14 bases lying between them. CDR3 size: 14 residues. Germline lookup yields CDR1 MNHEY and CDR2 SVGAGI.

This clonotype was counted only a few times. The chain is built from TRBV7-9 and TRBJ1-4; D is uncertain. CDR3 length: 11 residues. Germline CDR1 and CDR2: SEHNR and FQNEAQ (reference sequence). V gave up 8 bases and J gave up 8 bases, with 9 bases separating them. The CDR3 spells CASGEGEKLFF. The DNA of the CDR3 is TGTGCCAGCGGAGAAGGAGAAAAACTGTTTTTT.

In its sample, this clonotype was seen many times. The DNA of the CDR3 is TGCGCCAGCAGTCCCTTCGATCCCAATGAGCAGTTCTTC. Its translation: CASSPFDPNEQFF. The chain has TRBV23-1 and TRBJ2-1; no clear D. TRBV23-1 is marked as an open reading frame, function uncertain. The CDR3 runs 13 residues. Trimming took 4 bases from V and 6 from J, leaving 10 bases between them.

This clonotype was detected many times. CDR3 sequence: CSVRTGATEAFF. The DNA of the CDR3 is TGCAGCGTTCGAACAGGGGCCACTGAAGCTTTCTTT. The chain recombines TRBV29-1 with TRBJ1-1; 7 bases map to TRBD1. This CDR3 is 12 amino acids long. Germline trimming cut 5 bases from V and 4 bases from J; bases unmatched to any gene: 4. CDR1 is SQVTM, CDR2 ANQGSEA, per germline.

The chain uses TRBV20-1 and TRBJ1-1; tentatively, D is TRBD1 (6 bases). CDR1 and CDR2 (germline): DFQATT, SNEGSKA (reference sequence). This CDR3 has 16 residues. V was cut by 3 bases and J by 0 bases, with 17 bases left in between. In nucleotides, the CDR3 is TGCAGTGCTAGTAGGCGGGGTAGGACAGTGAACACTGAAGCTTTCTTT. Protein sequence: CSASRRGRTVNTEAFF.

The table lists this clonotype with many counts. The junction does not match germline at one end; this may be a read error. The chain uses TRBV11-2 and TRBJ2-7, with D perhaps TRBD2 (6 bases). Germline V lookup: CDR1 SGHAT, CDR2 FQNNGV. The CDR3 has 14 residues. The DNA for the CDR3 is TGTGCCAGCAGTTTAGCGGCAGGGAGGTACGAGCAGTACTTC. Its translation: CASSLAAGRYEQYF.

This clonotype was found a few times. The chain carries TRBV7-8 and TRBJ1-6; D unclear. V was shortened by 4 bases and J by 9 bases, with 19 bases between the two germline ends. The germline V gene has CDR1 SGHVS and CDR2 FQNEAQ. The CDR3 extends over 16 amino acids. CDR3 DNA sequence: TGTGCCAGCAGCTCCTGGACGGTCGGCACCGGTTCACCCCTCCACTTT. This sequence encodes CASSSWTVGTGSPLHF.

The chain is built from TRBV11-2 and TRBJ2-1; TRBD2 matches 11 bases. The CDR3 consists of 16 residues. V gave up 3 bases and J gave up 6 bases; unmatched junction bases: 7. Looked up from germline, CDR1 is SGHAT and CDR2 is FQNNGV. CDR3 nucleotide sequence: TGTGCCAGCAGCTTCTCGCTAGCGGGAGGTGCCAATGAGCAGTTCTTC. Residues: CASSFSLAGGANEQFF.

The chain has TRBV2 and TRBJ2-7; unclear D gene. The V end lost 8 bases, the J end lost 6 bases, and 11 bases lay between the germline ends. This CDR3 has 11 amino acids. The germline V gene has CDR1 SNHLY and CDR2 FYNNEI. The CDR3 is CASGREAEQYF. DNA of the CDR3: TGTGCCAGCGGGCGAGAGGCCGAGCAGTACTTC.

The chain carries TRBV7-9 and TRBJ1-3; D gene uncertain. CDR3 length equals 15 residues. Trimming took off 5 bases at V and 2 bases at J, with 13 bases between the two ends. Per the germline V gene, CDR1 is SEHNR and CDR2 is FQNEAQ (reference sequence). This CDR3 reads CASSPGIRAGNTIYF. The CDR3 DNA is TGTGCCAGCAGCCCCGGGATCCGGGCTGGAAACACCATATATTTT.

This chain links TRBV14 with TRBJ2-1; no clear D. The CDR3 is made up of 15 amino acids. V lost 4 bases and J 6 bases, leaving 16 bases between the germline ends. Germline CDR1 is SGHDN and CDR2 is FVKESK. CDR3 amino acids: CASSPRRDKGNEQFF. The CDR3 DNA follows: TGTGCCAGCAGCCCTCGTAGAGACAAGGGCAATGAGCAGTTCTTC.

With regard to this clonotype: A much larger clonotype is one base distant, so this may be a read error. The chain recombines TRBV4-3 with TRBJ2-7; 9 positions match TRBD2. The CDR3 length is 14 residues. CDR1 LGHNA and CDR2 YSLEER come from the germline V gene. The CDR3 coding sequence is TGCGCCAGCAGCCAAGTTGGGACTAGCTACGGGCAGTACTTC. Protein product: CASSQVGTSYGQYF.

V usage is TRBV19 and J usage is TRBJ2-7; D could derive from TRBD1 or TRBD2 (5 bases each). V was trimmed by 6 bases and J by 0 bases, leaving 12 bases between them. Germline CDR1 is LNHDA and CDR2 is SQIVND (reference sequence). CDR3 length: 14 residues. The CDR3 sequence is CASSGDDDSYEQYF. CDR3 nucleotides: TGTGCCAGTAGCGGGGACGACGACTCCTACGAGCAGTACTTC.

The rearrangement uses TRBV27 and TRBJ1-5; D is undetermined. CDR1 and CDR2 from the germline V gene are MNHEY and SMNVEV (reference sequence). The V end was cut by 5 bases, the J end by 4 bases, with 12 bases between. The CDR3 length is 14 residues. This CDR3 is CASSVTSGNQPQHF. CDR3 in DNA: TGTGCCAGCAGTGTGACATCGGGGAATCAGCCCCAGCATTTT.

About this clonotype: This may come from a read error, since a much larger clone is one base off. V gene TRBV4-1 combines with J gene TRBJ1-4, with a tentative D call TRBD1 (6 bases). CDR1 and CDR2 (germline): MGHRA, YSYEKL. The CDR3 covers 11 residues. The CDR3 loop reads CAGGAGAKLVF. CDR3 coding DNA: TGCGCCGGTGGGGCGGGGGCAAAACTGGTTTTT.

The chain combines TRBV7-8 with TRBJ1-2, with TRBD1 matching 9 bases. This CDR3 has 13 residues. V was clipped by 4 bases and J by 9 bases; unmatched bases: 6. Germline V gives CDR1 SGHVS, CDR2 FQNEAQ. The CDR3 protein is CASSYRDRVSYTF. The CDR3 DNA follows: TGTGCCAGCAGCTACCGGGACAGGGTTAGCTACACCTTC.